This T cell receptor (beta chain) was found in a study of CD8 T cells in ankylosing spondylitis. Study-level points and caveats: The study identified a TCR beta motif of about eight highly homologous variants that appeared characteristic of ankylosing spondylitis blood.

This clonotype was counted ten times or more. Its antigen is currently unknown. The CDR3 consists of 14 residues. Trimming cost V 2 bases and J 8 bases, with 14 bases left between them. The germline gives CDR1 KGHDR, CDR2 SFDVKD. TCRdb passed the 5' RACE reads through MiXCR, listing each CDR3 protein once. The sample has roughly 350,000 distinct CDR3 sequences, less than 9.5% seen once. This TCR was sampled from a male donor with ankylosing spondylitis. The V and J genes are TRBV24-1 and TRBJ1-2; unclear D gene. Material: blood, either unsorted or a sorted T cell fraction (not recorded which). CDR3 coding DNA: TGTGCCACCAGTGATTCGAGAGGCTTATTAGGCTACACCTTC. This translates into CATSDSRGLLGYTF.